Sequencing of this T cell receptor beta chain was carried out in a study of shared clonotypes between healthy human individuals. Broader study findings: Only blood underwent sampling, and tissue repertoires likely differ.

Genomic DNA from each subset was divided evenly over several immunoSEQ plates. TCRdb's table, derived via immunoSEQ multiplex PCR, lists solely in-frame clones and lacks some. This table has 2,500,000 or so clones, more than 90% appearing once. As concerns this clone: Its antigen is not identified.

This CDR3 is built from 13 residues. J gave up 10 bases and V 3 bases, and 6 bases lay outside the gene matches. The germline V gene has CDR1 MRHNA and CDR2 SNTAGT. This TCR derives from a man between 18 and 29 years old in good health. The chain has TRBV6-4 and TRBJ2-4; 7 bases line up with TRBD1. The sequenced material came from naive CD4+ T cells sorted from blood. The subset is: CD45RA+ positively selected. CDR3 region: CASSEGQATIQYF. CDR3 DNA: TGTGCCAGCAGTGAAGGACAGGCGACTATTCAGTACTTC.